This T cell receptor beta chain derives from a study of CD8 T cells in ankylosing spondylitis (TCRdb year 2017). Context from the whole study: The study set out to find disease-linked TCR variants by profiling T cell receptor beta repertoires in ankylosing spondylitis patients and healthy donors. In total, the full study cohort was made up of 100 to 140 healthy donors and 20 to 25 ankylosing spondylitis patients. Peripheral blood was sampled, and synovial fluid was additionally collected from ankylosing spondylitis patients. The investigation overall reported the following: A TCR beta motif made up of about eight highly homologous amino acid variants appeared to be characteristic of blood from ankylosing spondylitis patients. Some motif variants were previously reported in synovial fluid and blood of reactive arthritis patients, suggesting common disease-initiation mechanisms. In peripheral blood, the disease-linked clones were found at relatively low frequencies and had a CD8+ phenotype. The disease-linked clones were reported to be significantly enriched in matched synovial fluid samples from ankylosing spondylitis patients.

The germline V gene encodes CDR1 SGHTA and CDR2 FQGNSA. V gives up 2 bases and J gives up 1 base, and the segment between their germline ends measures 6 bases. The CDR3 contains 13 residues, cysteine and phenylalanine counted. Of the read, only the CDR3 DNA is kept; its 39 bases are in frame from base 1. Of note for this clonotype: Its antigen remains unidentified. No much larger clonotype is one base removed from it; base qualities were not supplied.

The sequencer was an Illumina HiSeq 2500. TCR beta libraries were prepared by quantitative 5'-RACE with molecular barcodes. On the authors' methods: Disease-linked TCR variants were identified with a new computational method built on a probabilistic model of VDJ rearrangement. TCRdb passed the public sequencing reads through fastp at Q25 and MiXCR, retaining productive beta sequences. Each CDR3 protein appears once, grouped with its most common genes and DNA. TCRdb's processing, not the authors', yielded these V and J calls. In all, the sample holds about 800,000 distinct CDR3 sequences, and 12% of those were seen once. The ten largest account for 0.45% to 0.6% of the sample.

This sequence was found in a male donor with ankylosing spondylitis. The source material was blood, either unsorted or a sorted T cell fraction (not recorded which). In this chain, TRBV7-2 is recombined with TRBJ2-7, with no D gene named confidently. The DNA sequence follows: TGTGCCAGCAGCTTATTGGAATCCTACGAGCAGTACTTC. Its translation reads: CASSLLESYEQYF.